This T cell receptor beta chain derives from a study of T cell responses to AZD1222 COVID-19 vaccine. Study-level results: Vaccine-associated CD4 TCRs ranged over spike, dominating at 160-218 and 743-854. After two AZD1222 doses, spike-specific TCR breadth and depth rose versus day 0. Nearly half of the spike-specific TCRs reportedly recognize variant regions that carry no mutations. Only a handful of individuals given AZD1222 were seropositive at baseline.

Generated by immunoSEQ multiplex PCR, the TCRdb table keeps only in-frame clones and is missing some. The sample holds about 220,000 clones; 85% to 95% are singletons and the top ten take over 0.95%. Trimming took 1 base from V and 4 from J; bases not matched to a gene: 3. This CDR3 is 14 amino acids long. CDR1 is GTSNPN and CDR2 is SVGIG in the germline V gene (reference sequence). Remarks on this clone: Its antigen is undetermined.

The sample here was peripheral blood, taken on day 0 of MenACWY control vaccination. The rearrangement joins TRBV30 to TRBJ1-5; TRBD1 matches 8 bases. This receptor was identified in an adult in good health. The CDR3 loop is CAWSGDRPNQPQHF. The CDR3 coding sequence is TGTGCCTGGAGTGGGGACAGGCCGAATCAGCCCCAGCATTTT.